Below, 6 T cell receptor beta chains from the same sample are listed, as sequenced in a study of identical twins. TCRdb re-called the 5' RACE reads with MiXCR, one entry per CDR3 protein. The data show about 730,000 distinct CDR3 sequences, around 20% seen once. The data also belong to a second study, concerning T cells expressing NK-cell markers.

Source material: PBMCs. All receptors come from a woman between 18 and 29 years old in good health.

Only a few counts were recorded for this clonotype. The gene calls are TRBV20-1 and TRBJ2-1; D is possibly TRBD1 (6 bases). The CDR3 is 15 amino acids. With 5 bases removed from V and 3 bases from J, the gap between germline ends came to 17 bases. Looked up from germline, CDR1 is DFQATT and CDR2 is SNEGSKA (reference sequence). This chain's CDR3 is CSALGTRIIYNEQFF. The CDR3 coding sequence is TGCAGTGCTCTGGGGACAAGGATTATCTACAATGAGCAGTTCTTC.

The sample holds a few counts of this clonotype. The chain has TRBV5-1 and TRBJ1-6; TRBD1 aligns across 7 bases. The germline V gene encodes CDR1 SGHRS and CDR2 YFSETQ. The V and J ends lost 4 bases and 8 bases, in that order; junction bases with no gene match: 6. This CDR3 spans 14 amino acids. For the CDR3, the DNA is TGCGCCAGCAGCCCTGGACAGGCGTATTCACCCCTCCACTTT. Its translation: CASSPGQAYSPLHF.

The chain recombines TRBV7-2 with TRBJ2-7, with 7 bases that match TRBD1. The germline CDR1 and CDR2 sequences are SGHTA and FQGNSA. After removal of 5 bases from V and 2 bases from J, the junction contained 9 bases not matched to a gene. There are 15 residues in the CDR3. This CDR3 reads CASSVRGLKAYEQYF. CDR3 DNA sequence: TGTGCCAGCAGCGTAAGGGGGCTCAAGGCCTACGAGCAGTACTTC.

The chain couples TRBV29-1 to TRBJ1-1; 10 bases are a match to TRBD1. Trimming took 1 base from V and 1 from J; bases not matched to a gene: 9. The CDR3 is 17 amino acids. CDR1 and CDR2 from the germline V gene are SQVTM and ANQGSEA. In DNA form, the CDR3 reads TGCAGCGTTGAAGGGGGGACAGGGGACTTCGGGAACACTGAAGCTTTCTTT. Its translation is CSVEGGTGDFGNTEAFF.

This clonotype was observed a few times. The rearrangement joins TRBV6-1 to TRBJ2-6; D is undetermined. The germline CDR1 and CDR2 sequences are MNHNS and SASEGT. This CDR3 has 13 amino acids. The V gene lost 6 bases and the J gene lost 6 bases, with 9 bases spanning the gap. CDR3 nucleotides: TGTGCCAGCAGCCTTCTCTTGGCCAACGTCCTGACTTTC. Its translation is CASSLLLANVLTF.

This clonotype was counted between two and nine times. The rearrangement joins TRBV27 to TRBJ2-2; D uncertain. Germline V gene sequence: CDR1 MNHEY, CDR2 SMNVEV (reference sequence). The CDR3 spans 13 residues. V shed 0 bases and J shed 6 bases, with 5 bases lying between them. DNA for the CDR3: TGTGCCAGCAGTTTATCGCTGCCCGGGGAGCTGTTTTTT. The encoded protein is CASSLSLPGELFF.